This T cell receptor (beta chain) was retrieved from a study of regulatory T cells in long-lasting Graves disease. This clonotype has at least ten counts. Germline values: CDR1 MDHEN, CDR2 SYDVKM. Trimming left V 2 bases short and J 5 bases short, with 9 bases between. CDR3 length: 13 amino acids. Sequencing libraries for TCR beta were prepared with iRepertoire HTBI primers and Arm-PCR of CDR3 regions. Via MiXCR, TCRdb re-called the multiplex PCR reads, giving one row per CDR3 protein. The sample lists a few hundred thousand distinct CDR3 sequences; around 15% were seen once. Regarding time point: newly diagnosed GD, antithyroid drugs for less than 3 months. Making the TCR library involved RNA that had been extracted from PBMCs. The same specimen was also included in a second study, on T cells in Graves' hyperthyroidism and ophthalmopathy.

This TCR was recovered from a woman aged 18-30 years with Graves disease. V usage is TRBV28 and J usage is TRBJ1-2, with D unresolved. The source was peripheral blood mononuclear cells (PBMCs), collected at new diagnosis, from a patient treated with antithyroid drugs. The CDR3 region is CASSLGWVYGYTF. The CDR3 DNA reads TGTGCCAGCAGTTTAGGCTGGGTTTATGGCTACACCTTC.